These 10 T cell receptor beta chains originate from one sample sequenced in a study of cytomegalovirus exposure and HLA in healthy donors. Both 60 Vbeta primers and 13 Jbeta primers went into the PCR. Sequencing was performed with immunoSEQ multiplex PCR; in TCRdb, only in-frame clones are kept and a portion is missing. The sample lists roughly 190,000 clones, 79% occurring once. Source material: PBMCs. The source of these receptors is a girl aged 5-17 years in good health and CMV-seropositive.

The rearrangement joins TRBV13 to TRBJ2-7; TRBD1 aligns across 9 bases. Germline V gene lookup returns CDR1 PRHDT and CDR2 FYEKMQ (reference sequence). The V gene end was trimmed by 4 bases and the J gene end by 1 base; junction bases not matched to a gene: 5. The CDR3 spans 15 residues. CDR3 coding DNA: TGTGCCAGCAGCTCCCCGGGACAGGGATCCTACGAGCAGTACTTC. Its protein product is CASSSPGQGSYEQYF. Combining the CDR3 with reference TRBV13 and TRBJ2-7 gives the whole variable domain AAGVIQSPRHLIKEKRETATLKCYPIPRHDTVYWYQQGPGQDPQFLISFYEKMQSDKGSIPDRFSAQQFSDYHSELNMSSLELGDSALYFCASSSPGQGSYEQYFGPGTRLTVT.

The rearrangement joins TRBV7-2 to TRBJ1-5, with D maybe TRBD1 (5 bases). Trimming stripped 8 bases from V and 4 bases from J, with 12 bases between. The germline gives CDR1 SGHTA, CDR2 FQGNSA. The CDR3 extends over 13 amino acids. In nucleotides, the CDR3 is TGTGCCAGCGGGACTCGTGGGAATCAGCCCCAGCATTTT. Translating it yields CASGTRGNQPQHF.

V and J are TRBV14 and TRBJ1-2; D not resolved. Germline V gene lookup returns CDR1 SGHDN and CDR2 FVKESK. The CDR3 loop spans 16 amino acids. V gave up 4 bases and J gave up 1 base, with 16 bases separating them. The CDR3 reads CASSRTSKGDNYGYTF. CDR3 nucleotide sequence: TGTGCCAGCAGCCGCACCTCGAAAGGAGATAACTATGGCTACACCTTC.

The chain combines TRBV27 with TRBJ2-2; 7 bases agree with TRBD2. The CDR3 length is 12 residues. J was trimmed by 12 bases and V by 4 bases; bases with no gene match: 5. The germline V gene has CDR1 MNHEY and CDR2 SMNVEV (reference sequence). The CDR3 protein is CASSWGGQKLFF. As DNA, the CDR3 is TGTGCCAGCAGTTGGGGAGGGCAAAAGCTGTTTTTT.

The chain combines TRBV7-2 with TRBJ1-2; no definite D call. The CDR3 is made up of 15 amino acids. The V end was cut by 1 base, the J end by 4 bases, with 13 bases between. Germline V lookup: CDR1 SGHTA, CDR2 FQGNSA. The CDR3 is CASSLEPSRGYGYTF. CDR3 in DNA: TGTGCCAGCAGCTTAGAACCCAGTCGGGGCTATGGCTACACCTTC.

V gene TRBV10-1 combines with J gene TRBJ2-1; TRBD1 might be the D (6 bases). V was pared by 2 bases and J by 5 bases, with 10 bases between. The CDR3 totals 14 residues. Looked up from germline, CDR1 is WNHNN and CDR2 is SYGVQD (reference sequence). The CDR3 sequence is CASSEPTGNNEQFF. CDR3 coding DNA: TGCGCCAGCAGTGAGCCCACAGGGAACAATGAGCAGTTCTTC.

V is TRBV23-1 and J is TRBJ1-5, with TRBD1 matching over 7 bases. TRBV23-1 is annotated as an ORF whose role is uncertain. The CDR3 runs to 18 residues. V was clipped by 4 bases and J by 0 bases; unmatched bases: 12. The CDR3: CASSPTPGQPYSNQPQHF. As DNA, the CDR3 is TGCGCCAGCAGTCCGACCCCGGGACAGCCCTATAGCAATCAGCCCCAGCATTTT.

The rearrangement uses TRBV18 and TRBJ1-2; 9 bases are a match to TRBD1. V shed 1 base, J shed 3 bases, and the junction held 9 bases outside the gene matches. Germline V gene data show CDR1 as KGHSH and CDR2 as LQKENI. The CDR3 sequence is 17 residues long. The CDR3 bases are TGTGCCAGCTCACCACAGTTGGACAGGGGAATAGACTATGGCTACACCTTC. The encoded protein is CASSPQLDRGIDYGYTF.

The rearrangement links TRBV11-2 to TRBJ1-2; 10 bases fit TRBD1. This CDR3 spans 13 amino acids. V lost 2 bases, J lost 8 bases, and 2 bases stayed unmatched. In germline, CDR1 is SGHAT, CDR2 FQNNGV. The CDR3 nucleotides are TGTGCCAGCAGCTTATTGACAGGGGGCGGCTACACCTTC. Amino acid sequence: CASSLLTGGGYTF.

In DNA form, the CDR3 reads TGTGCCACCAGCAACCGGGACTCCTTCCCCCCCTATAATTCACCCCTCCACTTT. Translated, it gives CATSNRDSFPPYNSPLHF. V is TRBV15 and J is TRBJ1-6, with D maybe TRBD1 (5 bases). V was cut by 4 bases and J by 2 bases, with 18 bases left in between. CDR1 and CDR2 from the germline V gene are LNHNV and YYDKDF (reference sequence). This CDR3 contains 18 residues.